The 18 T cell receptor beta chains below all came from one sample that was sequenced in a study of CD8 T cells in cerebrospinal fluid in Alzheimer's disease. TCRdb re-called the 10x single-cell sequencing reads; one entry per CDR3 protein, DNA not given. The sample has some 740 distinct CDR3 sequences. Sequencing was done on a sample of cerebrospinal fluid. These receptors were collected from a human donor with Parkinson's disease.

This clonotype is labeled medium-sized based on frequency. The CDR3 protein is CASSGGPLGGMNTEAFF. This chain joins TRBV5-6 and TRBJ1-1; the TCRdb D gene call, TRBD1, has no DNA to confirm it. This CDR3 region has 17 residues. CDR1 is SGHDT and CDR2 is YYEEEE in the germline V gene.

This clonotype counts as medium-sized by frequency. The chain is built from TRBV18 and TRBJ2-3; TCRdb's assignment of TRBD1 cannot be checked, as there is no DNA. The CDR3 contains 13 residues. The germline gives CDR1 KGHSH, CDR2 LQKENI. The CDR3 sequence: CASSRDSTDTQYF.

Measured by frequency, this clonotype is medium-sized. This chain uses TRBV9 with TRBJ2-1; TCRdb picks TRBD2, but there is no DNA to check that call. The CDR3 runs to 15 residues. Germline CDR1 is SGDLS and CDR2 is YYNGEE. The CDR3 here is CASSVGGAGYNEQFF.

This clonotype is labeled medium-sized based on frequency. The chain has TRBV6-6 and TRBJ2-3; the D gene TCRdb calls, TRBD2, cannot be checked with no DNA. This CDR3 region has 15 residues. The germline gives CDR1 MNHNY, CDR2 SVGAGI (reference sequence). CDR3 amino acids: CASSSAGGATDTQYF.

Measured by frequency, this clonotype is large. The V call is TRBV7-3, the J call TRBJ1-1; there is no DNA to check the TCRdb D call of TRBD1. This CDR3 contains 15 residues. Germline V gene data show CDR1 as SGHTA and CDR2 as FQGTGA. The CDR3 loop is CASSLTTGGASEAFF.

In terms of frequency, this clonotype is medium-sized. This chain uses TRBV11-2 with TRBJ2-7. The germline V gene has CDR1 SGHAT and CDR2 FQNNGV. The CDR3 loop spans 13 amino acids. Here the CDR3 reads CASRLANSYEQYF.

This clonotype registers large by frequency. This chain's CDR3 is CSAPQESSYEQYF. The gene calls are TRBV20-1 and TRBJ2-7; as DNA is missing, the TRBD1 call by TCRdb cannot be tested. Per the germline V gene, CDR1 is DFQATT and CDR2 is SNEGSKA (reference sequence). The CDR3 is made up of 13 amino acids.

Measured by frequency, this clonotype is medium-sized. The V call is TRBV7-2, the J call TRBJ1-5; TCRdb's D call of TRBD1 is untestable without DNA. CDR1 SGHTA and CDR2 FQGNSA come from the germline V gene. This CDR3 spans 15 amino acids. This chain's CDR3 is CASSTTRGVSQPQHF. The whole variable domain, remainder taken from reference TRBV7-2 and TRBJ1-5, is GAGVSQSPSNKVTEKGKDVELRCDPISGHTALYWYRQSLGQGLEFLIYFQGNSAPDKSGLPSDRFSAERTGGSVSTLTIQRTQQEDSAVYLCASSTTRGVSQPQHFGDGTRLSIL.

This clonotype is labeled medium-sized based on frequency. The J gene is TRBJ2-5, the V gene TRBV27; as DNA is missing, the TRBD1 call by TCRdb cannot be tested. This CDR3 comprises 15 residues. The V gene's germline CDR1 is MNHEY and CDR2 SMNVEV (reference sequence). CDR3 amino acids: CASSFAGASGETQYF.

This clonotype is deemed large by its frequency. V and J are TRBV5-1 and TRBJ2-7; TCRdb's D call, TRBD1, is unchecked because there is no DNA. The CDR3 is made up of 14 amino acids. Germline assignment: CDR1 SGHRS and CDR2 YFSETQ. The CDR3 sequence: CASSLRQGWYEQYF. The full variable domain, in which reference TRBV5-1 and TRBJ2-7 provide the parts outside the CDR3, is KAGVTQTPRYLIKTRGQQVTLSCSPISGHRSVSWYQQTPGQGLQFLFEYFSETQRNKGNFPGRFSGRQFSNSRSEMNVSTLELGDSALYLCASSLRQGWYEQYFGPGTRLTVT.

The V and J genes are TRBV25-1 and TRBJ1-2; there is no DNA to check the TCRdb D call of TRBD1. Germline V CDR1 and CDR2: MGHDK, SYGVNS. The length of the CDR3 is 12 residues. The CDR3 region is CASSEGGYGYTF.

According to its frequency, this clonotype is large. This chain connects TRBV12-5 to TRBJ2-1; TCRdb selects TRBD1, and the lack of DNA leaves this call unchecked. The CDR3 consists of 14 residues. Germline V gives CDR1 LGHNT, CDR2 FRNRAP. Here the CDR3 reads CASGLGDRNNEQFF.

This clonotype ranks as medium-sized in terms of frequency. The CDR3 loop reads CASNRDSTYEQYF. The rearrangement uses TRBV6-2 or TRBV6-3 and TRBJ2-7; TCRdb names TRBD1, which stays unverified in the absence of DNA. Germline V gene sequence: CDR1 MNHEY, CDR2 SVGEGT. CDR3 length equals 13 residues.

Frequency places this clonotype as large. The CDR3 protein is CASSLVRSRTDTQYF. V gene TRBV7-2 combines with J gene TRBJ2-3. The CDR3 has 15 amino acids. Germline V gives CDR1 SGHTA, CDR2 FQGNSA. The full variable domain, rest sourced from reference TRBV7-2 and TRBJ2-3, is GAGVSQSPSNKVTEKGKDVELRCDPISGHTALYWYRQSLGQGLEFLIYFQGNSAPDKSGLPSDRFSAERTGGSVSTLTIQRTQQEDSAVYLCASSLVRSRTDTQYFGPGTRLTVL.

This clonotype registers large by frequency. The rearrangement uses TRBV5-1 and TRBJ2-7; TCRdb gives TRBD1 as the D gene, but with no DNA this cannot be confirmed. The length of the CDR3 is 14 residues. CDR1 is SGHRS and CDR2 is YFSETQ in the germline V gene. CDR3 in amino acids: CASSLPGQGTEQYF.

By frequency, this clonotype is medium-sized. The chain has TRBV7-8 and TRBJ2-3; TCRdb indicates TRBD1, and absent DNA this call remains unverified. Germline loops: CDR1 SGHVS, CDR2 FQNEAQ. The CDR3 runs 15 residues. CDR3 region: CASSYGGRHTDTQYF.

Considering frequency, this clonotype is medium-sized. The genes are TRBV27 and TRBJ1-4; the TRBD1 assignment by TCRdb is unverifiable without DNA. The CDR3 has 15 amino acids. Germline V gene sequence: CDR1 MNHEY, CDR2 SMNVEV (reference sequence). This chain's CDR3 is CASSYGGTTNEKLFF.

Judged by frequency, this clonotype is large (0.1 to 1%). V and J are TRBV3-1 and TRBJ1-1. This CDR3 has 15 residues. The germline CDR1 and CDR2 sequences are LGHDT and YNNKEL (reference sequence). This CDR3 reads CASSPGAVPNTEAFF.